Reported below is one TCR beta chain. This clone turned up a few times. Which antigen it targets is not known. No quality values exist for individual bases; no much larger clone is one base distant. TCRbeta CDR3 regions were amplified from genomic DNA using the immunoSEQ Assay, a bias-controlled multiplex PCR. The published analysis was carried out like this. Nucleated cell counts per sample were estimated from amplification of reference gene primers within the assay. To quantify the absolute abundance of each unique TCRbeta CDR3 rearrangement, sequence reads were collapsed and filtered. For each sample, productive Simpson clonality was calculated as the square root of Simpson's diversity index over productive rearrangements. TCRdb took over this immuneACCESS table, retaining in-frame rearrangements with V and J assigned. Such tables are incomplete; in checked studies, under half of the missing clones stem from an unresolved V gene, and the remainder is unexplained. V, J and clone size are those of that table, while D and trimming were read from the DNA. Here the sample has roughly 77,000 clones; 76% occur a single time. The ten most abundant clones make up about 15% of the sample.

The entry originates in a study of blood T cell repertoires in COVID-19 (dated by TCRdb to about 2020). Notes on the research overall: The collaborator samples originated in the United States, Italy and Spain and spanned the acute and convalescent phases of COVID-19. The material from the prospective study consisted of cDNA or gDNA derived from T cells, B-cell-depleted T cells, or PBMCs. The dataset comprised deeply sampled blood TCRbeta repertoires from subjects exposed to, actively infected with, or recovered from COVID-19. The repertoires were released in a freely available public database intended as a resource for research on the immune response to SARS-CoV-2. Samples came from the ongoing ImmuneRACE study (first 160 participants) plus 1,254 subjects from 6 global collaborators. A de-identified subject ID, COVID-19 status, age in years and sex were almost always included in the sample metadata. Where available, HLA class I and class II types were obtained from metadata supplied by the sample provider rather than from assay-based typing. The full study reports these points: Clinical and demographic metadata were provided uncurated, with the amount varying by source and participant.

V loses 7 bases, J loses 0 bases, and the germline ends lie 13 bases apart. CDR1 is given as LNHDA and CDR2 as SQIVND, both from the germline V gene (reference sequence). Counted from cysteine to phenylalanine, this CDR3 has 14 amino acids. Only the CDR3 region is kept as DNA, spanning 42 bases read in frame from base 1. At one collaborating source in Seattle, patients were enrolled during active infection and were followed longitudinally through the course of disease. Collaborating institutions collected whole blood in K2EDTA tubes following their own protocols. Collaborator samples were shipped for TCRbeta analysis as frozen whole blood, isolated PBMCs, or DNA extracted from either sample type.

The sequence is built from TRBV19 and TRBJ2-7; D gene: possibly TRBD2, on 7 matching bases. The TCR originated in a man in his sixties with COVID-19, enrolled during active disease. Sequenced material: peripheral blood. The CDR3: CASKRGGNSYEQYF. The DNA sequence is TGTGCCAGTAAGAGGGGGGGCAACTCCTACGAGCAGTACTTC. Beyond the CDR3, the reference TRBV19 and TRBJ2-7 genes provide the residues; the full variable domain reads: DGGITQSPKYLFRKEGQNVTLSCEQNLNHDAMYWYRQDPGQGLRLIYYSQIVNDFQKGDIAEGYSVSREKKESFPLTVTSAQKNPTAFYLCASKRGGNSYEQYFGPGTRLTVT.